This TCR beta chain was profiled in a study of blood T cells in healthy people across ages. With 4 bases removed from V and 4 bases from J, the gap between germline ends came to 8 bases. There are 13 residues in the CDR3. The germline V gene has CDR1 SGHAT and CDR2 FQNNGV. Total RNA extracted from each sample amounted to at least 5 micrograms. Next came a second PCR, run for 7 to 11 cycles, which used a sample-barcoded 5' primer along with a J-beta primer mix. TCRdb re-called the 5' RACE reads through MiXCR, storing one row per CDR3 protein. This table has under 800,000 distinct CDR3 sequences, around 40% appearing once.

What was sequenced was blood. V is TRBV11-2 and J is TRBJ2-1; D uncertain. This TCR was sampled from a woman aged 55 to 70 in good health. CDR3 loop: CASSWSEYNEQFF. As DNA, the CDR3 is TGTGCCAGCAGCTGGTCGGAGTACAATGAGCAGTTCTTC.